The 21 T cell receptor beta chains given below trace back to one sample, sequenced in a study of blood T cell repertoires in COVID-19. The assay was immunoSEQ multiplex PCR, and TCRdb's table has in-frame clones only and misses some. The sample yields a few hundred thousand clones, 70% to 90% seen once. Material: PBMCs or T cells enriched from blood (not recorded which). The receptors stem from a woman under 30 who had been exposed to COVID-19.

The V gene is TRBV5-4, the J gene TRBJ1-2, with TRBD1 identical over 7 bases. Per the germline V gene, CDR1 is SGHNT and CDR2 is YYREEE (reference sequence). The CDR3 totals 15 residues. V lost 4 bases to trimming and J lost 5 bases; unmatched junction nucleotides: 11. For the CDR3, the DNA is TGTGCCAGCAGCCAGGGGGGCGTCTCTATGTATGGCTACACCTTC. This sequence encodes CASSQGGVSMYGYTF.

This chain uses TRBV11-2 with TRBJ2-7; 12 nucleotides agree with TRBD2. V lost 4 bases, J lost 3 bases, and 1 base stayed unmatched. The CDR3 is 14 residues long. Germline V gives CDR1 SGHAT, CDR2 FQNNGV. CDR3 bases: TGTGCCAGCAGCTCGACTAGCGGGAGCTACGAGCAGTACTTC. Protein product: CASSSTSGSYEQYF.

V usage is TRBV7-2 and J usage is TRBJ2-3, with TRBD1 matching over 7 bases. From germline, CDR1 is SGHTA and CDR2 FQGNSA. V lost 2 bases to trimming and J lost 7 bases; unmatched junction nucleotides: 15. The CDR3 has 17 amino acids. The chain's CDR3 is CASSLYLGPTGAHTQYF. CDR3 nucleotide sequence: TGTGCCAGCAGCTTATACCTAGGGCCTACAGGGGCCCATACGCAGTATTTT.

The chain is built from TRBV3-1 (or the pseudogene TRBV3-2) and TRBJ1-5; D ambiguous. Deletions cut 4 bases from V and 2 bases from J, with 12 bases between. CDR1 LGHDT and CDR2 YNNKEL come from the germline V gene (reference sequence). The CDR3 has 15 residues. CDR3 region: CASSLSGYGNQPQHF. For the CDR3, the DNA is TGTGCCAGCAGCCTTAGCGGATACGGCAATCAGCCCCAGCATTTT.

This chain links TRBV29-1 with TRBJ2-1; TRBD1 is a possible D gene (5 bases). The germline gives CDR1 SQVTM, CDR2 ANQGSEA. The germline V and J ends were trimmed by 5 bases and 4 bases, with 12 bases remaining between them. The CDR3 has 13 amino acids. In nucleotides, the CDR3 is TGCAGCGTTTGGGGCCTAGGGTACAATGAGCAGTTCTTC. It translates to CSVWGLGYNEQFF.

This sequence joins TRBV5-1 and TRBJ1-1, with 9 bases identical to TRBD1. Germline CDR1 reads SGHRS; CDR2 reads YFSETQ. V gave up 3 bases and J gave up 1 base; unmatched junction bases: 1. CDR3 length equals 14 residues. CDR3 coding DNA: TGCGCCAGCAGCTGGGGACAGGGGAACACTGAAGCTTTCTTT. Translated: CASSWGQGNTEAFF.

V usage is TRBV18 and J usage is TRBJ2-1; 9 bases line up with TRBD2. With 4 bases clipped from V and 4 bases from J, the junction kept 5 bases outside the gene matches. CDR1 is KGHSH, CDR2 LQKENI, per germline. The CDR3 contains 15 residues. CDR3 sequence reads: CASSLSSGIYNEQFF. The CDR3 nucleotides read TGTGCCAGCTCACTATCTAGCGGGATTTACAATGAGCAGTTCTTC.

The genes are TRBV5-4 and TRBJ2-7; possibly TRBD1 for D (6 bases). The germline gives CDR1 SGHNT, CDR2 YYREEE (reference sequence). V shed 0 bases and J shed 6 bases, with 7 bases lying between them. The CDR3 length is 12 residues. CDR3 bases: TGTGCCAGCAGCTTGGTAGGGGGCGAGCAGTACTTC. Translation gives CASSLVGGEQYF.

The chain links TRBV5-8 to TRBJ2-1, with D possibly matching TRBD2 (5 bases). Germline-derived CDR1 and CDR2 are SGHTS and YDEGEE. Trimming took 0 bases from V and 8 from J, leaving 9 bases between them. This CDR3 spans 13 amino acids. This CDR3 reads CASSLVGVYEQFF. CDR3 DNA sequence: TGTGCCAGCAGCTTGGTGGGAGTATATGAGCAGTTCTTC.

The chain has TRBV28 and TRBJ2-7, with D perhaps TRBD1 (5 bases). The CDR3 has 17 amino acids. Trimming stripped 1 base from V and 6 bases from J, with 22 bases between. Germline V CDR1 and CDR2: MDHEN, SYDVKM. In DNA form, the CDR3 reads TGTGCCAGCAGTTTATTTTCCCCTTTTCAGGGTCCTGGCGAGCAGTACTTC. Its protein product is CASSLFSPFQGPGEQYF. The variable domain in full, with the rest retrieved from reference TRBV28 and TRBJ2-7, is DVKVTQSSRYLVKRTGEKVFLECVQDMDHENMFWYRQDPGLGLRLIYFSYDVKMKEKGDIPEGYSVSREKKERFSLILESASTNQTSMYLCASSLFSPFQGPGEQYFGPGTRLTVT.

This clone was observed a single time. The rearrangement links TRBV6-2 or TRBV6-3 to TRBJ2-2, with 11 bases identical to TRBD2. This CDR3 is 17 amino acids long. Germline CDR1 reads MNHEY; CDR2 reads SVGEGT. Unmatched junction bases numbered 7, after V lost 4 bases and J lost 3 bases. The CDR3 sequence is CASSSRLAGIYTGELFF. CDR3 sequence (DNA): TGTGCCAGCAGTTCCCGACTAGCGGGAATATACACCGGGGAGCTGTTTTTT.

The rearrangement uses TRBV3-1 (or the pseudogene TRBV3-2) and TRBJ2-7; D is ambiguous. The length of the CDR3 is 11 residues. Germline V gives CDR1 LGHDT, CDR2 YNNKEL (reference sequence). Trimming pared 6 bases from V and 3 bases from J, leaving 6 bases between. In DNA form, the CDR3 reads TGTGCCAGCAGTATTTTCTACGAGCAGTACTTC. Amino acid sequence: CASSIFYEQYF.

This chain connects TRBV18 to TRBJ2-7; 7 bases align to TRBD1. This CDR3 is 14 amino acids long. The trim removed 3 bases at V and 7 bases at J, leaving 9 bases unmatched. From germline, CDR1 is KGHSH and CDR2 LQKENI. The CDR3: CASSPGGQASEQYF. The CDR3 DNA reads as TGTGCCAGCTCACCCGGAGGACAGGCCTCAGAGCAGTACTTC. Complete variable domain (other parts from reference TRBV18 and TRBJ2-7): NAGVMQNPRHLVRRRGQEARLRCSPMKGHSHVYWYRQLPEEGLKFMVYLQKENIIDESGMPKERFSAEFPKEGPSILRIQQVVRGDSAAYFCASSPGGQASEQYFGPGTRLTVT.

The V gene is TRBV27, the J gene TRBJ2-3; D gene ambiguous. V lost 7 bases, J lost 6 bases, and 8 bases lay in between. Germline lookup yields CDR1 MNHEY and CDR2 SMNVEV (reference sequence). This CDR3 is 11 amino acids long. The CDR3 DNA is TGTGCCAGCACGTCCTTTGATACGCAGTATTTT. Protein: CASTSFDTQYF.

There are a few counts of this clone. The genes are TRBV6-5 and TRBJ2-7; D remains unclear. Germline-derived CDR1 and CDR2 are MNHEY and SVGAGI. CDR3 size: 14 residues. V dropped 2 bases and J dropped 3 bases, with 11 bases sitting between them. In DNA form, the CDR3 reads TGTGCCAGCAGTTACGAGCGCAAAAACTACGAGCAGTACTTC. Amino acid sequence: CASSYERKNYEQYF.

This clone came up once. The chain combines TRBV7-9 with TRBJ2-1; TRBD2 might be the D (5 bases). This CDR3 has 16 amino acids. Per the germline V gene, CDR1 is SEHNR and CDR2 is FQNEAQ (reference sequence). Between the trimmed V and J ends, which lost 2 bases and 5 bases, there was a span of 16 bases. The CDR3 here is CASSLNAASPNNEQFF. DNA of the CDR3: TGTGCCAGCAGCTTAAACGCGGCTAGCCCCAACAATGAGCAGTTCTTC.

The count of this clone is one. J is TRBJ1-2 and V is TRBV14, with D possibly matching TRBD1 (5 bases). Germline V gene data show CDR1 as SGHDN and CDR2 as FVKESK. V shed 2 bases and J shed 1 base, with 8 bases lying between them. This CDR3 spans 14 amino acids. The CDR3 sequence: CASSQYDSNYGYTF. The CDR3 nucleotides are TGTGCCAGCAGCCAATATGACAGTAACTATGGCTACACCTTC.

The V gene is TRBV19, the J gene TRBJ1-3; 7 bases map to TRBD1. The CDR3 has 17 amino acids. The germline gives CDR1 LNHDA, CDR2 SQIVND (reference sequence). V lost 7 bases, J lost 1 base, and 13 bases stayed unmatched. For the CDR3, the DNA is TGTGCCAGTACCCCAGGGACAGTCTTTTTATCTGGAAACACCATATATTTT. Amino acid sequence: CASTPGTVFLSGNTIYF.

CDR3 nucleotide sequence: TGCGCCAGCAGCTTGGAACTAGCTGACACAGATACGCAGTATTTT. This codes for CASSLELADTDTQYF. V is TRBV5-1 and J is TRBJ2-3, with D perhaps TRBD2 (6 bases). The CDR3 is made up of 15 amino acids. CDR1 and CDR2 (germline): SGHRS, YFSETQ. The V and J ends lost 0 bases and 2 bases respectively, with 10 bases between them.

CDR3 protein: CASRDHGTSGSSYNEQFF. The CDR3 bases are TGTGCCAGCAGGGATCACGGGACTAGCGGGAGCTCCTACAATGAGCAGTTCTTC. This rearrangement joins TRBV2 to TRBJ2-1; TRBD2 aligns across 14 bases. Germline V gene lookup returns CDR1 SNHLY and CDR2 FYNNEI. This CDR3 has 18 amino acids. With 6 bases clipped from V and 0 bases from J, the junction kept 7 bases outside the gene matches.

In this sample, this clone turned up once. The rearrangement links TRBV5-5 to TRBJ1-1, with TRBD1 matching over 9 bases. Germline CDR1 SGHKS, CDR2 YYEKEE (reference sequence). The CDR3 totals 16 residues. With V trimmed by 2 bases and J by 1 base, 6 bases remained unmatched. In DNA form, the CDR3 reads TGTGCCAGCAGCTTTACAGGGGGCTGGGCGAACACTGAAGCTTTCTTT. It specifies CASSFTGGWANTEAFF.